The 26 T cell receptor beta chains given below trace back to one sample, sequenced in a study of beta chain features in type 1 diabetes. The authors reverse transcribed all of the isolated RNA, so sequencing captured expressed TCRB transcripts. The protocol was immunoSEQ multiplex PCR, while the TCRdb copy is restricted to in-frame clones and leaves out a portion. This table has 130,000 to 150,000 clones, approximately 9.2% appearing once. Sequenced material: central memory CD4+ T cells from blood. These TCRs come from a young man in good health.

This clone was detected a few times. This chain links TRBV7-2 with TRBJ2-7; no definite D call. Germline CDR1 and CDR2: SGHTA and FQGNSA. Trimming stripped 6 bases from V and 2 bases from J, with 14 bases between. This CDR3 has 14 residues. The CDR3 is CASSPGLPAYEQYF. DNA of the CDR3: TGTGCCAGCAGTCCTGGCCTCCCCGCCTACGAGCAGTACTTC.

This clone was detected only once. The J gene is TRBJ1-5, the V gene TRBV28; TRBD1 matches 8 bases. Per the germline V gene, CDR1 is MDHEN and CDR2 is SYDVKM. V shed 5 bases and J 2 bases; nucleotides not matched to a gene: 5. The CDR3 has 15 residues. In DNA, the CDR3 is TGTGCCAGCAGTCCCCAGGGACAGGGCAATCAGCCCCAGCATTTT. This codes for CASSPQGQGNQPQHF.

The genes are TRBV2 and TRBJ2-2; 7 nucleotides agree with TRBD1. CDR3 size: 14 residues. V was clipped by 9 bases and J by 7 bases; unmatched bases: 11. Germline loops: CDR1 SNHLY, CDR2 FYNNEI. The CDR3 spells CASRQGEGIGELFF. The CDR3 DNA reads TGTGCCAGTCGGCAGGGGGAAGGGATCGGGGAGCTGTTTTTT.

This clone was detected only a few times. This chain uses TRBV7-9 with TRBJ2-2; TRBD1 might be the D (5 bases). The CDR3 sequence is 15 residues long. Deletions cut 0 bases from V and 0 bases from J, with 5 bases between. Per germline, CDR1 SEHNR and CDR2 FQNEAQ (reference sequence). The CDR3 region is CASSLAGPNTGELFF. The CDR3 DNA reads TGTGCCAGCAGCTTAGCGGGGCCGAACACCGGGGAGCTGTTTTTT.

This clone was detected a few times. The chain employs TRBV14 and TRBJ2-7, with D uncertain. V lost 4 bases to trimming and J lost 9 bases, with 10 bases between them. There are 11 residues in the CDR3. Germline V gene data show CDR1 as SGHDN and CDR2 as FVKESK. CDR3 bases: TGTGCCAGCAGCCCTTCTGGTAGGCAGTACTTC. Encoded protein: CASSPSGRQYF.

This clone was observed a handful of times. V is TRBV7-3 and J is TRBJ2-1; 14 bases map to TRBD2. There are 17 residues in the CDR3. J lost 9 bases, V lost 2 bases, and 9 bases had no gene match. Germline CDR1 reads SGHTA; CDR2 reads FQGTGA. CDR3 region: CASSLRRTSGGQSEQFF. The CDR3 coding sequence is TGTGCCAGCAGCTTACGCAGGACTAGCGGGGGGCAGAGTGAGCAGTTCTTC.

This clone was counted between two and nine times. The chain joins TRBV5-1 to TRBJ2-1; 7 nucleotides line up with TRBD2. Losses at the gene ends were 0 bases for V and 8 bases for J; bases not matched to a gene: 8. The V gene's germline CDR1 is SGHRS and CDR2 YFSETQ. The CDR3 sequence is 15 residues long. The CDR3 nucleotides read TGCGCCAGCAGCTTGGGACTAGCAGATGGTGATGAGCAGTTCTTC. This gives the protein CASSLGLADGDEQFF.

This clone has just a few counts. The V gene is TRBV5-1, the J gene TRBJ2-2, with 7 nucleotides matching TRBD2. In germline, CDR1 is SGHRS, CDR2 YFSETQ. The CDR3 is made up of 15 amino acids. V gave up 4 bases and J gave up 1 base; unmatched junction bases: 4. CDR3 sequence reads: CASSQASGNTGELFF. CDR3 DNA sequence: TGCGCCAGCAGCCAAGCTAGCGGGAACACCGGGGAGCTGTTTTTT. The variable domain in full, completed from reference TRBV5-1 and TRBJ2-2, reads KAGVTQTPRYLIKTRGQQVTLSCSPISGHRSVSWYQQTPGQGLQFLFEYFSETQRNKGNFPGRFSGRQFSNSRSEMNVSTLELGDSALYLCASSQASGNTGELFFGEGSRLTVL.

This clone came up a few times. The chain combines TRBV7-2 with TRBJ1-1; TRBD1 agrees at 7 bases. Trimming at V came to 5 bases and at J to 4 bases, leaving 7 bases not matched to a gene. CDR1 is SGHTA and CDR2 is FQGNSA in the germline V gene. The CDR3 runs to 14 residues. Here the CDR3 reads CASSTKTGSTEAFF. CDR3 coding DNA: TGTGCCAGCAGCACCAAGACAGGGTCCACTGAAGCTTTCTTT.

The chain recombines TRBV7-3 with TRBJ2-2, with 8 bases identical to TRBD2. V lost 6 bases to trimming and J lost 0 bases; unmatched junction nucleotides: 6. The CDR3 is 16 amino acids. CDR1 SGHTA and CDR2 FQGTGA come from the germline V gene. The CDR3 nucleotides read TGTGCCAGCAGACGAAGCGGGGGCACGAACACCGGGGAGCTGTTTTTT. Protein product: CASRRSGGTNTGELFF.

The chain employs TRBV18 and TRBJ2-7; D not certain. The CDR3 has 12 residues. Germline-derived CDR1 and CDR2 are KGHSH and LQKENI. Between the trimmed V and J ends, which lost 5 bases and 6 bases, there was a span of 11 bases. CDR3 coding DNA: TGTGCCAGCTCAAATTACCCGGTCGAGCAGTACTTC. It encodes CASSNYPVEQYF. Complete variable domain (other parts from reference TRBV18 and TRBJ2-7): NAGVMQNPRHLVRRRGQEARLRCSPMKGHSHVYWYRQLPEEGLKFMVYLQKENIIDESGMPKERFSAEFPKEGPSILRIQQVVRGDSAAYFCASSNYPVEQYFGPGTRLTVT.

This clone showed up just a few times. The V and J genes are TRBV4-3 and TRBJ1-4; D unresolved. The CDR3 has 17 amino acids. The germline V and J ends were trimmed by 4 bases and 0 bases, with 15 bases remaining between them. Germline-derived CDR1 and CDR2 are LGHNA and YSLEER. The CDR3 spells CASSPANPGSTNEKLFF. The CDR3 DNA is TGCGCCAGCAGCCCAGCTAACCCGGGGTCAACTAATGAAAAACTGTTTTTT.

The genes are TRBV7-9 and TRBJ1-4; possible D gene TRBD1, 5 bases. The CDR3 is 15 amino acids. Trimming took 5 bases from V and 5 from J, leaving 15 bases between them. The V gene's germline CDR1 is SEHNR and CDR2 FQNEAQ (reference sequence). The DNA of the CDR3 is TGTGCCAGCAGCGGGGACTCCCTATCAAATGAAAAACTGTTTTTT. Its translation is CASSGDSLSNEKLFF.

This clone was recorded a few times. The chain recombines TRBV6-1 with TRBJ2-7, with a tentative D call TRBD1 (5 bases). Germline V gene lookup returns CDR1 MNHNS and CDR2 SASEGT. The V end lost 6 bases, the J end lost 8 bases, and 11 bases lay between the germline ends. The CDR3 runs 11 residues. The CDR3: CASSQRGKQYF. CDR3 DNA sequence: TGTGCCAGCAGCCAAAGGGGAAAGCAGTACTTC.

This clone was seen more than once but under ten times. The chain carries TRBV6-4 and TRBJ2-5, with D possibly TRBD1 on 5 matching bases. The germline CDR1 and CDR2 sequences are MRHNA and SNTAGT. This CDR3 region has 14 residues. Trimming removed 5 bases at V and 5 bases at J, with 15 bases between. CDR3 amino acids: CASSHRPPYETQYF. The CDR3 DNA reads as TGTGCCAGCAGTCACAGGCCGCCGTATGAGACCCAGTACTTC.

This clone has just a few counts. This sequence joins TRBV7-2 and TRBJ1-2; D gene ambiguous. The germline V gene has CDR1 SGHTA and CDR2 FQGNSA. The CDR3 is made up of 14 amino acids. The germline V and J ends were trimmed by 5 bases and 4 bases, with 14 bases remaining between them. CDR3 in DNA: TGTGCCAGCAGCCGCCCGGGAGAGCTCTATGGCTACACCTTC. It translates to CASSRPGELYGYTF.

V gene TRBV6-5 combines with J gene TRBJ2-4; maybe TRBD1 (5 bases). This CDR3 region has 14 residues. V dropped 8 bases and J dropped 3 bases, with 14 bases sitting between them. The germline V gene encodes CDR1 MNHEY and CDR2 SVGAGI. CDR3 DNA: TGTGCCAGCTGGGGCAGGTTGGACAAAAACATTCAGTACTTC. Translation gives CASWGRLDKNIQYF.

This clone turned up a few times. J is TRBJ1-2 and V is TRBV30; 8 positions agree with TRBD1. Germline-derived CDR1 and CDR2 are GTSNPN and SVGIG (reference sequence). CDR3 size: 13 residues. The J segment lost 7 bases and the V segment lost 2 bases, leaving 6 bases of the junction unmatched. The CDR3 here is CAWSKDRASGYTF. The DNA for the CDR3 is TGTGCCTGGAGTAAGGACAGGGCGTCTGGCTACACCTTC.

The sample holds a few counts of this clone. The V gene is TRBV9, the J gene TRBJ1-2; D call uncertain. The CDR3 is made up of 15 amino acids. Trimming stripped 0 bases from V and 5 bases from J, with 14 bases between. The germline V gene encodes CDR1 SGDLS and CDR2 YYNGEE. The CDR3 loop is CASSVALLSGYGYTF. In DNA, the CDR3 is TGTGCCAGCAGCGTAGCGCTATTGAGCGGTTATGGCTACACCTTC. The whole variable domain, filled in from reference TRBV9 and TRBJ1-2, reads DSGVTQTPKHLITATGQRVTLRCSPRSGDLSVYWYQQSLDQGLQFLIQYYNGEERAKGNILERFSAQQFPDLHSELNLSSLELGDSALYFCASSVALLSGYGYTFGSGTRLTVV.

This clone has more than one count but fewer than ten. The gene calls are TRBV7-2 and TRBJ2-5, with 11 bases fitting TRBD2. The germline V gene has CDR1 SGHTA and CDR2 FQGNSA. The junction had 11 bases not matched to a gene; V was cut back by 5 bases and J by 0 bases. This CDR3 has 18 residues. Here the CDR3 DNA reads TGTGCCAGCAGCCGCGGTGGGGGTAGCGGGGGGGACCAAGAGACCCAGTACTTC. Its protein is CASSRGGGSGGDQETQYF.

A few counts support this clone. CDR3 residues: CASSIVGAAKNIQYF. The DNA for the CDR3 is TGTGCCAGTAGTATAGTGGGGGCTGCCAAAAACATTCAGTACTTC. This rearrangement joins TRBV19 to TRBJ2-4, with D perhaps TRBD1 (6 bases). The length of the CDR3 is 15 residues. Trimming stripped 1 base from V and 1 base from J, with 8 bases between. Germline CDR1 and CDR2: LNHDA and SQIVND (reference sequence).

CDR3 sequence (DNA): TGTGCCAGCAGCCAAAGGGACTACACTGAAGCTTTCTTT. Residues: CASSQRDYTEAFF. The V and J genes are TRBV14 and TRBJ1-1, with D perhaps TRBD1 (5 bases). CDR1 SGHDN and CDR2 FVKESK come from the germline V gene. The CDR3 extends over 13 amino acids. The V end was cut by 2 bases, the J end by 3 bases, with 7 bases between.

This chain joins TRBV6-1 and TRBJ1-2; D unclear. CDR1 MNHNS and CDR2 SASEGT come from the germline V gene. Trimming removed 1 base from V and 4 bases from J, with 7 bases in between. The CDR3 contains 13 residues. In DNA form, the CDR3 reads TGTGCCAGCAGTGAAGGGGGAGGCTATGGCTACACCTTC. Translating gives CASSEGGGYGYTF.

Note on this clone: The sample contains more than one DNA sequence encoding this CDR3. The gene calls are TRBV2 and TRBJ2-7, with 7 positions matching TRBD1. The V and J ends lost 6 bases and 6 bases, in that order; junction bases with no gene match: 11. The CDR3 runs 14 residues. Per the germline V gene, CDR1 is SNHLY and CDR2 is FYNNEI. The CDR3 sequence: CASRDRRLGLEQYF. The CDR3 nucleotides read TGTGCCAGCAGGGACAGGCGTCTTGGGCTCGAGCAGTACTTC.

This clone has only a few counts. The chain is built from TRBV11-2 and TRBJ1-5; D uncertain. Trimming pared 4 bases from V and 1 base from J, leaving 11 bases between. This CDR3 is 15 amino acids long. Germline V lookup: CDR1 SGHAT, CDR2 FQNNGV. CDR3 loop: CASSSAAGSNQPQHF. DNA of the CDR3: TGTGCCAGCAGCTCAGCGGCGGGAAGCAATCAGCCCCAGCATTTT.

This clone showed up just a few times. V gene TRBV18 combines with J gene TRBJ1-4, with D possibly TRBD1 on 5 matching bases. The V end was cut by 3 bases, the J end by 4 bases, with 9 bases between. Germline values: CDR1 KGHSH, CDR2 LQKENI. This CDR3 region has 14 residues. The chain's CDR3 is CASSPGGSNEKLFF. DNA for the CDR3: TGTGCCAGCTCACCCGGGGGGAGTAATGAAAAACTGTTTTTT.